The next 9 T cell receptor beta chains were all read from a single sample in a study of post-analysis software for immune sequencing data. Researchers reported that TCR beta cDNA libraries carried unique molecular identifiers. TCRdb passed the PCR reads through MiXCR, listing each CDR3 protein once. The sample lists roughly 800,000 distinct CDR3 sequences; under 60% were seen once. Study observations and caveats: Included in a set of four or five TRBV segments more frequent in patients than controls were TRBV5-6, TRBV5-1 and TRBV20-1.

Antigens of these TCRs are unknown. Sequencing used blood. The receptor set was obtained from a girl between 5 and 17 years old with multiple sclerosis.

J is TRBJ2-5 and V is TRBV12-5, with D perhaps TRBD2 (5 bases). Trimming pared 5 bases from V and 3 bases from J, leaving 13 bases between. The germline V gene encodes CDR1 LGHNT and CDR2 FRNRAP. The CDR3 runs to 14 residues. The CDR3 sequence: CASGTGLAEETQYF. Here the CDR3 DNA reads TGTGCTAGTGGTACCGGACTGGCTGAAGAGACCCAGTACTTC.

This clonotype was seen more than once but under ten times. The CDR3 DNA is TGTGCCAGCAGCCCGGGGGAAACCTACGAGCAGTACTTC. It is translated as CASSPGETYEQYF. This rearrangement joins TRBV13 to TRBJ2-7; D perhaps matches TRBD2 (6 bases). V shed 5 bases and J shed 2 bases, with 10 bases lying between them. The CDR3 contains 13 residues. Germline V gene lookup returns CDR1 PRHDT and CDR2 FYEKMQ (reference sequence). Full variable domain (missing parts from reference TRBV13 and TRBJ2-7): AAGVIQSPRHLIKEKRETATLKCYPIPRHDTVYWYQQGPGQDPQFLISFYEKMQSDKGSIPDRFSAQQFSDYHSELNMSSLELGDSALYFCASSPGETYEQYFGPGTRLTVT.

The V gene is TRBV29-1, the J gene TRBJ1-1; D is ambiguous. V lost 8 bases and J lost 1, with 11 bases in between. Germline V gives CDR1 SQVTM, CDR2 ANQGSEA. This CDR3 spans 12 amino acids. CDR3 nucleotides: TGCAGCCACTGCCGAGGGAACACTGAAGCTTTCTTT. Translation gives CSHCRGNTEAFF.

The chain has TRBV6-6 and TRBJ2-7; 7 bases are shared with TRBD1. Gene TRBJ2-5 matches the end of the DNA better, so the J call may be wrong. The CDR3 is 14 amino acids. The germline V gene has CDR1 MNHNY and CDR2 SVGAGI (reference sequence). Written as DNA, the CDR3 is TGTGCCAGCAGTTACTCTCGAGGGGGCGGGACCCAGTACTTC. Its translation: CASSYSRGGGTQYF.

For this clonotype: Being one base from a much bigger clone, this may be a read error. The chain recombines TRBV3-1 with TRBJ2-5; D may be TRBD2 (7 bases). V was pared by 3 bases and J by 6 bases, with 20 bases between. Looked up from germline, CDR1 is LGHDT and CDR2 is YNNKEL (reference sequence). This CDR3 contains 16 residues. The CDR3 DNA sequence: TGTGCCAGCAGCCAGCGAGCCCCGGGGCGGGGGCAGACCCAGTACTTC. Amino acids: CASSQRAPGRGQTQYF.

This chain uses TRBV10-3 with TRBJ2-3; D perhaps matches TRBD2 (6 bases). The V and J ends lost 0 bases and 6 bases respectively, with 25 bases between them. The CDR3 is 19 amino acids. Germline V gives CDR1 ENHRY, CDR2 SYGVKD. CDR3 bases: TGTGCCATCAGTGAGTCGGGGGAGGCAGCGCTAGCCGAGCGGGATACGCAGTATTTT. This translates into CAISESGEAALAERDTQYF.

In its sample, this clonotype was seen once. The chain combines TRBV28 with TRBJ2-1, with D possibly matching TRBD2 (5 bases). V shed 10 bases and J shed 0 bases, with 16 bases lying between them. The CDR3 runs 15 residues. CDR1 is MDHEN, CDR2 SYDVKM, per germline. As DNA, the CDR3 is TGTGCCACCTTTGAGCGGAGGAGCTCCTACAATGAGCAGTTCTTC. It yields the protein CATFERRSSYNEQFF. The complete variable domain, with remaining parts taken from reference TRBV28 and TRBJ2-1, reads DVKVTQSSRYLVKRTGEKVFLECVQDMDHENMFWYRQDPGLGLRLIYFSYDVKMKEKGDIPEGYSVSREKKERFSLILESASTNQTSMYLCATFERRSSYNEQFFGPGTRLTVL.

There are a few counts of this clonotype. The chain recombines TRBV20-1 with TRBJ2-1; 13 positions agree with TRBD2. The CDR3 is made up of 17 amino acids. V gave up 0 bases and J gave up 5 bases; unmatched junction bases: 7. Germline CDR1 DFQATT, CDR2 SNEGSKA (reference sequence). CDR3 loop: CSARDYFGTSGNNEQFF. The CDR3 DNA reads as TGCAGTGCTAGAGATTATTTCGGGACTAGCGGGAACAATGAGCAGTTCTTC.

The chain links TRBV9 to TRBJ2-2, with 14 bases lining up with TRBD2. With V trimmed by 0 bases and J by 5 bases, 9 bases remained unmatched. Germline CDR1 and CDR2: SGDLS and YYNGEE. The CDR3 has 19 residues. CDR3 residues: CASSVVATSGRERTGELFF. CDR3 DNA: TGTGCCAGCAGCGTAGTGGCGACTAGCGGGAGGGAACGGACCGGGGAGCTGTTTTTT.